The 17 T cell receptor beta chains reported below all come from one sample, sequenced in a study of T cell clonotyping in hematopoietic cell transplantation. Profiling relied on immunoSEQ multiplex PCR, and the TCRdb table lists in-frame clones only, not all of them. Of 25,000 to 30,000 clones in the sample, roughly 91% were seen once. Time point described: recipient sample about 28 days before transplant, after cytoreduction. The sample was peripheral blood mononuclear cells, taken before stem cell transplant. These receptors were collected from a man in his fifties or sixties with acute myeloid leukemia. Some clones in this sample may be carry-over from other donors' samples.

V is TRBV30 and J is TRBJ1-2, with 7 bases aligning to TRBD1. This CDR3 is 13 amino acids long. Trimming took 3 bases from V and 9 from J; bases not matched to a gene: 10. Per germline, CDR1 GTSNPN and CDR2 SVGIG (reference sequence). CDR3 bases: TGTGCCTGGAGCGGACAGGCCCCCATAAGCTACACCTTC. It translates to CAWSGQAPISYTF.

The genes are TRBV11-3 and TRBJ2-1; 8 nucleotides agree with TRBD2. Trimming removed 2 bases from V and 6 bases from J; junction bases left unmatched: 6. Germline V CDR1 and CDR2: SGHNT, YENEEA. CDR3 length equals 15 residues. CDR3 DNA: TGTGCCAGCAGCTTAATCGCGGGAGGTTTCAATGAGCAGTTCTTC. The encoded protein is CASSLIAGGFNEQFF.

This clone is a singleton in its sample. This chain connects TRBV20-1 to TRBJ1-1, with no clear D. In germline, CDR1 is DFQATT, CDR2 SNEGSKA (reference sequence). The V end lost 5 bases, the J end lost 6 bases, and 10 bases lay between the germline ends. This CDR3 is 11 amino acids long. The CDR3 DNA reads as TGCAGTGCTTCGGACCCGCCTGAAGCTTTCTTT. Protein product: CSASDPPEAFF.

The J gene is TRBJ2-7, the V gene TRBV27; 9 bases are shared with TRBD1. The CDR3 is 13 residues long. Germline V gene sequence: CDR1 MNHEY, CDR2 SMNVEV (reference sequence). V was clipped by 4 bases and J by 6 bases; unmatched bases: 4. CDR3 protein: CASSWDRAGEQYF. The CDR3 bases are TGTGCCAGCAGTTGGGACAGGGCAGGCGAGCAGTACTTC.

The rearrangement links TRBV19 to TRBJ1-5; no definite D call. Trimming removed 5 bases from V and 0 bases from J, with 11 bases in between. The CDR3 runs 15 residues. Germline CDR1 and CDR2: LNHDA and SQIVND (reference sequence). The CDR3 loop reads CASSWKGVSNQPQHF. CDR3 DNA: TGTGCCAGTAGTTGGAAGGGTGTTAGCAATCAGCCCCAGCATTTT.

The chain is built from TRBV7-2 and TRBJ1-2, with TRBD1 matching over 12 bases. Germline V gene lookup returns CDR1 SGHTA and CDR2 FQGNSA. This CDR3 region has 14 residues. The V gene end was trimmed by 1 base and the J gene end by 14 bases; junction bases not matched to a gene: 8. CDR3 sequence (DNA): TGTGCCAGCAGCTTAGAAGGGGGACAGGGGGCTCGGACCTTC. Translation: CASSLEGGQGARTF.

The V gene is TRBV11-1, the J gene TRBJ2-7; the D gene is possibly TRBD1 (6 bases). This CDR3 has 13 amino acids. The V end lost 3 bases, the J end lost 3 bases, and 9 bases lay between the germline ends. Germline CDR1 SGHAT, CDR2 FQDESV (reference sequence). DNA for the CDR3: TGTGCCAGCAGCTTGACAGGTTACTACGAGCAGTACTTC. The encoded protein is CASSLTGYYEQYF.

The chain is built from TRBV7-9 and TRBJ1-2, with D possibly TRBD1 on 5 matching bases. CDR3 size: 14 residues. Trimming cost V 0 bases and J 1 base, with 6 bases left between them. CDR1 and CDR2 from the germline V gene are SEHNR and FQNEAQ (reference sequence). The CDR3 region has the DNA TGTGCCAGCAGCTTAGCAGGGGATAACTATGGCTACACCTTC. Translating it yields CASSLAGDNYGYTF.

The chain uses TRBV28 and TRBJ2-7; D may be TRBD1 (5 bases). The CDR3 runs 12 residues. Trimming removed 6 bases at V and 6 bases at J, with 12 bases between. Germline loops: CDR1 MDHEN, CDR2 SYDVKM. The CDR3 DNA reads TGTGCCAGCAGAGACCCAGGGATCGAGCAGTACTTC. It is translated as CASRDPGIEQYF.

The chain links TRBV5-1 to TRBJ2-7; 10 bases match TRBD1. The CDR3 loop spans 16 amino acids. The V gene's germline CDR1 is SGHRS and CDR2 YFSETQ. The V segment lost 0 bases and the J segment 0 bases; nucleotides outside the gene matches: 3. The DNA of the CDR3 is TGCGCCAGCAGCTTGGGACAGGGGGCCACCTCCTACGAGCAGTACTTC. Residues: CASSLGQGATSYEQYF.

The table lists this clone with a count of one. This chain uses TRBV7-8 with TRBJ1-2; 8 bases are shared with TRBD1. Looked up from germline, CDR1 is SGHVS and CDR2 is FQNEAQ. The CDR3 is made up of 15 amino acids. Germline trimming cut 0 bases from V and 7 bases from J; bases unmatched to any gene: 7. CDR3 DNA sequence: TGTGCCAGCAGCTTAGCCGGCAGGGGGCGTGTTGGCTACACCTTC. Protein product: CASSLAGRGRVGYTF.

The chain combines TRBV7-8 with TRBJ2-7; either TRBD1 or TRBD2 may fit D (5 bases each). Germline V gene sequence: CDR1 SGHVS, CDR2 FQNEAQ. This CDR3 contains 16 residues. The V gene lost 5 bases and the J gene lost 0 bases, with 17 bases spanning the gap. The DNA for the CDR3 is TGTGCCAGCAGCCCAGATGGGACGGTCAGCTCCTACGAGCAGTACTTC. Protein product: CASSPDGTVSSYEQYF.

This clone was observed once. V and J are TRBV19 and TRBJ2-2; 9 bases line up with TRBD1. Per germline, CDR1 LNHDA and CDR2 SQIVND (reference sequence). The trim removed 4 bases at V and 7 bases at J, leaving 4 bases unmatched. The CDR3 sequence is 14 residues long. The CDR3 coding sequence is TGTGCCAGTAGTACAACAGGGGGCCACGGGGAGCTGTTTTTT. Translation: CASSTTGGHGELFF.

This clone has a handful of counts. This chain connects TRBV20-1 to TRBJ2-5, with D hard to call. This CDR3 comprises 9 residues. Germline assignment: CDR1 DFQATT and CDR2 SNEGSKA (reference sequence). V dropped 6 bases and J dropped 9 bases, with 8 bases sitting between them. This CDR3 reads CSAKGPQYF. The CDR3, as DNA: TGCAGTGCCAAAGGGCCCCAGTACTTC.

V is TRBV7-2 and J is TRBJ2-1; 16 bases align to TRBD2. V was pared by 0 bases and J by 8 bases, with 4 bases of the junction left unmatched. Germline CDR1 reads SGHTA; CDR2 reads FQGNSA. The CDR3 is 17 residues long. The CDR3 protein is CASSLAGTSGRADEQFF. In DNA, the CDR3 is TGTGCCAGCAGCTTAGCCGGGACTAGCGGGAGGGCCGATGAGCAGTTCTTC.

V usage is TRBV5-1 and J usage is TRBJ2-3, with D maybe TRBD1 (5 bases). The ends were cut back, 4 bases at V and 0 bases at J, with 15 bases in the middle. Germline CDR1 and CDR2: SGHRS and YFSETQ. The length of the CDR3 is 16 residues. CDR3 coding DNA: TGCGCCAGCAGCCTCCCGACAGAACCTAGCACAGATACGCAGTATTTT. Its translation: CASSLPTEPSTDTQYF.

This rearrangement joins TRBV7-2 to TRBJ1-2, with 9 bases that match TRBD1. CDR3 length: 16 amino acids. The germline V gene has CDR1 SGHTA and CDR2 FQGNSA. V shed 6 bases, J shed 2 bases, and the junction held 10 bases outside the gene matches. CDR3 bases: TGTGCCAGCAGGGAGGGACAGGGAGTCTCCAACTATGGCTACACCTTC. Translation: CASREGQGVSNYGYTF.